This TCR beta chain was sequenced during a study of cytomegalovirus exposure and HLA in healthy donors. The germline V gene has CDR1 MNHEY and CDR2 SVGAGI. The CDR3 runs 15 residues. V was shortened by 6 bases and J by 3 bases, with 15 bases between the two germline ends. PCR employed 60 Vbeta and 13 Jbeta primers. Profiled with immunoSEQ multiplex PCR; TCRdb holds only in-frame clones, not every one. There are tens of thousands of clones in the sample; 79% occur only once, and roughly 15% lies in the top ten. This chain connects TRBV6-5 to TRBJ1-5; D is possibly TRBD1 (5 bases). Sequenced material: PBMCs. The sequence was obtained from a middle-aged woman in good health and CMV-seropositive. DNA of the CDR3: TGTGCCAGCAGGGGGCAGGGCGGATTCAATCAGCCCCAGCATTTT. Its translation: CASRGQGGFNQPQHF.